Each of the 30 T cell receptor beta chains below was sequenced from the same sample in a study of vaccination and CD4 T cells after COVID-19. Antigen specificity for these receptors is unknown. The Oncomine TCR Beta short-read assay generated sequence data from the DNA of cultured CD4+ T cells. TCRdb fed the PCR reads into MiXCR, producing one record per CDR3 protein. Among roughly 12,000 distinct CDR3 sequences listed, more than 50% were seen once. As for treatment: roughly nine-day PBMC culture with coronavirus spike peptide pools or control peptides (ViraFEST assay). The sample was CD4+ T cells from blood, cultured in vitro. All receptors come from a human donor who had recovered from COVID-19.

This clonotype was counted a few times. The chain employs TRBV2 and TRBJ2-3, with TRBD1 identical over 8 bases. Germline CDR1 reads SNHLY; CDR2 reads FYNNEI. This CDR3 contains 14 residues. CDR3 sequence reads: CADRGGQVTDTQYF. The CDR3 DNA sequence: TGTGCGGATCGTGGGGGACAGGTAACAGATACGCAGTATTTT.

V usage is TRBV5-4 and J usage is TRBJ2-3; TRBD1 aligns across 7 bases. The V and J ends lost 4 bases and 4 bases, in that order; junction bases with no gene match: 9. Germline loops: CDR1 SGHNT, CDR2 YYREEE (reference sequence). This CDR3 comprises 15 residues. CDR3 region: CASSLRDRSADTQYF. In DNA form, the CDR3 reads TGTGCCAGCAGCCTACGGGACAGATCTGCAGATACGCAGTATTTT.

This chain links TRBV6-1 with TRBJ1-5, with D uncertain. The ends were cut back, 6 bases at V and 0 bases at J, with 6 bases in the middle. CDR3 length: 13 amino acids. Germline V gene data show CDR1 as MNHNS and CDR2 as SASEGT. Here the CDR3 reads CASRWVSNQPQHF. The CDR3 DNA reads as TGTGCCAGCAGGTGGGTTAGCAATCAGCCCCAGCATTTT.

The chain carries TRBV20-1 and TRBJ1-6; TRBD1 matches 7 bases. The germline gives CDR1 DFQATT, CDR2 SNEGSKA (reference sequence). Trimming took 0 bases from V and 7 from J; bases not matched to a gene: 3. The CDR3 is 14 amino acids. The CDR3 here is CSAREDRWNSPLHF. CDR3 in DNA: TGCAGTGCTAGAGAGGACAGGTGGAATTCACCCCTCCACTTT.

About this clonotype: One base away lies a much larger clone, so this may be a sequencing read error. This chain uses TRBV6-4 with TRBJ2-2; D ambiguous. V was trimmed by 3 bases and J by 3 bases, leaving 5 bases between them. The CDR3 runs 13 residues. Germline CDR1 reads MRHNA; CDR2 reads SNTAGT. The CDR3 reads CASSESDTGELFF. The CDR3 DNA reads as TGTGCCAGCAGTGAGTCCGACACCGGGGAGCTGTTTTTT.

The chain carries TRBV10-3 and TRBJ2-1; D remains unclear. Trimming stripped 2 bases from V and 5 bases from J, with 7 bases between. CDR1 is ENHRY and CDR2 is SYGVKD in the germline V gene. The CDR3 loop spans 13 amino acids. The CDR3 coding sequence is TGTGCCATCAGTGAGGAGCCCCACAATGAGCAGTTCTTC. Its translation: CAISEEPHNEQFF.

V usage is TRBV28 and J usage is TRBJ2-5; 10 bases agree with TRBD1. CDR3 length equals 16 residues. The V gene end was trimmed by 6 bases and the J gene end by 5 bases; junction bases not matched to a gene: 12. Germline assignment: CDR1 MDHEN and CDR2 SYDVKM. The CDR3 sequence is CASSLREGTGAETQYF. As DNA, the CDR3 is TGTGCCAGCAGCCTAAGGGAAGGGACAGGGGCCGAGACCCAGTACTTC. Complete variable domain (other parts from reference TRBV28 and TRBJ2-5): DVKVTQSSRYLVKRTGEKVFLECVQDMDHENMFWYRQDPGLGLRLIYFSYDVKMKEKGDIPEGYSVSREKKERFSLILESASTNQTSMYLCASSLREGTGAETQYFGPGTRLLVL.

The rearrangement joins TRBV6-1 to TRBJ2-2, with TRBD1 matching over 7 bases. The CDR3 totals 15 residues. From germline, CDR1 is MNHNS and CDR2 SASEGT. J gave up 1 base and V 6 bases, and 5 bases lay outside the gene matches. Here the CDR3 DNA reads TGTGCCAGCAGCACAGGGGACCTGAACACCGGGGAGCTGTTTTTT. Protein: CASSTGDLNTGELFF.

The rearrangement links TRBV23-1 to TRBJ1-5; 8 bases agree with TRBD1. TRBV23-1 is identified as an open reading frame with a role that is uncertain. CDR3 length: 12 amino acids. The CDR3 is CAGQGAYQPQHF. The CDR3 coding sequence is TGCGCAGGACAGGGAGCATATCAGCCCCAGCATTTT.

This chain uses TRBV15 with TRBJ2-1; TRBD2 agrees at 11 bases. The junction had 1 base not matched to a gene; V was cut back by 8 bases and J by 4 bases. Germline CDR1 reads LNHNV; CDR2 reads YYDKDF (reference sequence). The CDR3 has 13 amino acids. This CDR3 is CATGTSGYNEQFF. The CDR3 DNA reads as TGTGCCACCGGGACTAGCGGTTACAATGAGCAGTTCTTC.

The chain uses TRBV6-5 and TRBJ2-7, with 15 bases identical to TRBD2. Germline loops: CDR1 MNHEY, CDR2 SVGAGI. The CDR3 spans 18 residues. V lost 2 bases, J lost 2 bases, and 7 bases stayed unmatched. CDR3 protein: CASSYSPGLAGGAYEQYF. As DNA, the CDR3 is TGTGCCAGCAGTTACAGCCCGGGACTAGCGGGAGGCGCCTACGAGCAGTACTTC.

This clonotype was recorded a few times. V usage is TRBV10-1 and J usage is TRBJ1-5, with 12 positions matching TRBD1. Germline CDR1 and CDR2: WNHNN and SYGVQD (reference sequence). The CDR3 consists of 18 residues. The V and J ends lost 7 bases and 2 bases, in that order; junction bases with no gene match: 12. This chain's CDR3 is CASITPGQGARGNQPQHF. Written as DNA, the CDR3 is TGCGCCAGCATAACTCCGGGACAGGGGGCACGGGGCAATCAGCCCCAGCATTTT.

The CDR3 protein is CSARDPVPDTQYF. CDR3 nucleotides: TGCAGTGCTAGAGACCCCGTCCCAGATACGCAGTATTTT. V usage is TRBV20-1 and J usage is TRBJ2-3, with unresolved D. From germline, CDR1 is DFQATT and CDR2 SNEGSKA (reference sequence). The CDR3 is 13 amino acids. Deletions cut 0 bases from V and 4 bases from J, with 8 bases between.

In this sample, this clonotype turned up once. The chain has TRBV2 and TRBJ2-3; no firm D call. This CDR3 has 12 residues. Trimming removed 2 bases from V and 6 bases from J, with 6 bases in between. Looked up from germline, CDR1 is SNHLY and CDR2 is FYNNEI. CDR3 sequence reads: CASSEIGDTQYF. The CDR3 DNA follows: TGTGCCAGCAGTGAAATAGGTGATACGCAGTATTTT.

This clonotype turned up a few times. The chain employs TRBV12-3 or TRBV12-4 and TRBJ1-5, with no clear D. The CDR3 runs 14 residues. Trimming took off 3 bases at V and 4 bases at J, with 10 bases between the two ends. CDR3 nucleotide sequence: TGTGCCAGCAGTTTGGCGGGTAGAAATCAGCCCCAGCATTTT. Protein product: CASSLAGRNQPQHF.

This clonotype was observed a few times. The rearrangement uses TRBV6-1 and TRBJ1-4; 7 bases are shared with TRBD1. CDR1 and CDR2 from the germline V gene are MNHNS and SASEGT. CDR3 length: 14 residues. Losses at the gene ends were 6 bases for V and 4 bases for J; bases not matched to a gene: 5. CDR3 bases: TGTGCCAGCAGCCCAACAGGGGTTAATGAAAAACTGTTTTTT. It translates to CASSPTGVNEKLFF.

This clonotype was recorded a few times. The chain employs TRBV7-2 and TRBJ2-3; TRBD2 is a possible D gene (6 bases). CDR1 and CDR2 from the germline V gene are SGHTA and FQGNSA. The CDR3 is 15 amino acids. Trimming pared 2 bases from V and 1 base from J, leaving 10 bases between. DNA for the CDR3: TGTGCCAGCAGCTTACAAGCGGGTGGCACAGATACGCAGTATTTT. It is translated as CASSLQAGGTDTQYF. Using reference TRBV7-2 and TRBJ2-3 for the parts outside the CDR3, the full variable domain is GAGVSQSPSNKVTEKGKDVELRCDPISGHTALYWYRQSLGQGLEFLIYFQGNSAPDKSGLPSDRFSAERTGGSVSTLTIQRTQQEDSAVYLCASSLQAGGTDTQYFGPGTRLTVL.

The CDR3 coding sequence is TGTGCCAGCAGCCGGATCGGGACAGTTAATCAGCCCCAGCATTTT. Its translation is CASSRIGTVNQPQHF. V usage is TRBV7-9 and J usage is TRBJ1-5; the match to TRBD1 covers 7 bases. In germline, CDR1 is SEHNR, CDR2 FQNEAQ (reference sequence). CDR3 size: 15 residues. V lost 5 bases to trimming and J lost 4 bases; unmatched junction nucleotides: 8.

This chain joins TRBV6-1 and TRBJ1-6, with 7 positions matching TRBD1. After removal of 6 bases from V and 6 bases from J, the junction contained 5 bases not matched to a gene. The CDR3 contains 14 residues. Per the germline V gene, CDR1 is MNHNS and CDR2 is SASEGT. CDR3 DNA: TGTGCCAGCAGAAGGGACAGTTTTAATTCACCCCTCCACTTT. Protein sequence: CASRRDSFNSPLHF.

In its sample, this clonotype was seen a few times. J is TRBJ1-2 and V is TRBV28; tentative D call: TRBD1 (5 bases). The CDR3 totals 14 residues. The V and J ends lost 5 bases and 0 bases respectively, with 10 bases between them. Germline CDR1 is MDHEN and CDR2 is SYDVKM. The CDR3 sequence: CASSRGGANYGYTF. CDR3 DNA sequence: TGTGCCAGCAGTCGCGGGGGGGCTAACTATGGCTACACCTTC.

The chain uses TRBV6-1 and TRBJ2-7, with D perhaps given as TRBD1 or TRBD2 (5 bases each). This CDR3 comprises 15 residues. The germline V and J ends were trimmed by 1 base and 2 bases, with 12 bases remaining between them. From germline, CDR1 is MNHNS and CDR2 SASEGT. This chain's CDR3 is CASSEEGTSPYEQYF. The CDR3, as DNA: TGTGCCAGCAGTGAAGAAGGGACGTCACCCTACGAGCAGTACTTC.

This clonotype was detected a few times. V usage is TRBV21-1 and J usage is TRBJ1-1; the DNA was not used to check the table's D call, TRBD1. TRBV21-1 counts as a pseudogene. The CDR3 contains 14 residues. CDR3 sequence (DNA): TGTGCCAGCAGCAGCGGGGCAGAGGGAACTGAAGCTTTCTTT. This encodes CASSSGAEGTEAFF.

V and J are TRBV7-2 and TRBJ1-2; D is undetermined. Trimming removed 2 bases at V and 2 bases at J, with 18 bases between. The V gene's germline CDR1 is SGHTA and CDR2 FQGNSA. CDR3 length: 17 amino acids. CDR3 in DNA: TGTGCCAGCAGCTTAAGGGCTTTGGGGTCAGGCAACTATGGCTACACCTTC. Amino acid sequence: CASSLRALGSGNYGYTF.

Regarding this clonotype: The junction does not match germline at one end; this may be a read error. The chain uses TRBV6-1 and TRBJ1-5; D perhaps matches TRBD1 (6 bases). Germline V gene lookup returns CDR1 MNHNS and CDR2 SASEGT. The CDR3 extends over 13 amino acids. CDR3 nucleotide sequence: TGTGCCGGCAGGGGCGCTGGCAATCAGCCCCAGCATTTT. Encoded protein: CAGRGAGNQPQHF.

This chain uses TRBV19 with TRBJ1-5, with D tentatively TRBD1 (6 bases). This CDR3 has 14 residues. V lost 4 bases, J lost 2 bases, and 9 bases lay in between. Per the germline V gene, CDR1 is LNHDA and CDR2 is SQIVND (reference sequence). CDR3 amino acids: CASSKNRGNQPQHF. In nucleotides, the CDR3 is TGTGCCAGTAGTAAAAACAGGGGCAATCAGCCCCAGCATTTT.

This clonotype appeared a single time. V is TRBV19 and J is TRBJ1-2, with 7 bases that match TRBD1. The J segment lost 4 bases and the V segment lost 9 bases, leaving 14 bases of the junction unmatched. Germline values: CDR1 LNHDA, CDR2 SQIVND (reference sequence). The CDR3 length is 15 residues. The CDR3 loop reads CASQFATGIVYGYTF. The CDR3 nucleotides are TGTGCCAGCCAGTTTGCGACAGGGATTGTCTATGGCTACACCTTC. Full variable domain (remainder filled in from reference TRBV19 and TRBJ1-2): DGGITQSPKYLFRKEGQNVTLSCEQNLNHDAMYWYRQDPGQGLRLIYYSQIVNDFQKGDIAEGYSVSREKKESFPLTVTSAQKNPTAFYLCASQFATGIVYGYTFGSGTRLTVV.

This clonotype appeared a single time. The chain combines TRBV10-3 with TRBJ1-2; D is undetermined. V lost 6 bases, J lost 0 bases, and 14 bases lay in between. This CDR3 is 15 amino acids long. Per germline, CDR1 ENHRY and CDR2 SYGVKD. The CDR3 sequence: CAISTGMQSNYGYTF. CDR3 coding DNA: TGTGCCATCAGCACCGGGATGCAGTCTAACTATGGCTACACCTTC.

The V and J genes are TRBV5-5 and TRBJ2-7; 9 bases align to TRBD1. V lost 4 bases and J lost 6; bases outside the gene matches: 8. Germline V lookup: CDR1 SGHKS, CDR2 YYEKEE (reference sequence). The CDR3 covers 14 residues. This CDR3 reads CASSRGQGIFEQYF. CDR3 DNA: TGTGCCAGCAGCAGAGGACAGGGGATTTTCGAGCAGTACTTC.

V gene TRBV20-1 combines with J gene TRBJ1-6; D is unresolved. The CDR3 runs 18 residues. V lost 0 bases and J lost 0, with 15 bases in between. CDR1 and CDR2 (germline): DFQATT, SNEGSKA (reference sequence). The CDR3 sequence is CSARDLGSSSSYNSPLHF. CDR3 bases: TGCAGTGCTAGAGATCTAGGGTCCTCAAGCTCCTATAATTCACCCCTCCACTTT.

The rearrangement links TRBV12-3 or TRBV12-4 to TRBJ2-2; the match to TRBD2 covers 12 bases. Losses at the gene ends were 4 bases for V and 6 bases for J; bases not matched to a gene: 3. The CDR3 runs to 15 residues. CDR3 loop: CASSSLAGGPGELFF. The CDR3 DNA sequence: TGTGCCAGCAGTTCACTAGCGGGGGGCCCCGGGGAGCTGTTTTTT.